This TCR beta chain was observed in a study of T cell responses to AZD1222 COVID-19 vaccine listed by TCRdb under 2021. As for the study more broadly: AZD1222 recipients with second doses at about 4 weeks or about 12 weeks were pooled, because spike-specific TCR depth and breadth did not differ between schedules. Enrollment into the trials was organized by age into subgroups of 18-55, 56-69 and 70-plus years, and those subgroups contained approximately 160, 26 and 62 TCR-sequenced participants, respectively. A total of 230 to 250 trial participants underwent TCR sequencing, of whom 200 to 220 received two doses of AZD1222 and about 25 received two doses of the MenACWY control vaccine.

Findings and caveats that apply to the study as a whole: No day 14 peak-response samples were available, so repertoires were characterized only after the peak T cell response. Epitopes outside the regions mutated in the B.1.351 and B.1.1.7 variants were reportedly recognized by nearly half of the unique spike-specific TCRs. A significant rise in spike-specific TCR breadth and depth was observed after two AZD1222 doses relative to day 0 and relative to MenACWY recipients. Most participants were white British and females outnumbered males, and the authors suggested that clonal diversity may have been underestimated. Vaccine-associated CD4 TCRs spanned the whole spike protein, with dominant responses in regions 160-218 and 743-854. Conclusions about previously exposed vaccinees were limited because only five to seven AZD1222 recipients were SARS-CoV-2 seropositive at baseline. In the small 56-69-year group, the increase in depth fell short of significance, most likely because of low power.

V was cut back by 2 bases and J by 0 bases, leaving a gap of 7 bases between them. Counted from cysteine to phenylalanine, this CDR3 has 14 amino acids. Only the CDR3 DNA stays, 42 bases, in frame from base 1. CDR1 and CDR2 are drawn from the germline V gene (reference sequence): SEHNR, FQNEAQ. This specimen's time point label, interpreted: baseline before first vaccination. The vaccinee samples were drawn from two UK trials, COV001 and COV002, one of which was a single-blind randomized controlled phase 2/3 trial testing AZD1222 (ChAdOx1 nCoV-19) in healthy adults. Trial participant PBMC samples were collected at day 0 and day 28 after the second dose for TCRbeta chain sequencing. The CDR3 regions of human TCRbeta chains were analyzed by immunosequencing. In the paper's pipeline: Repertoire TCRs were matched against a reference library of SARS-CoV-2-specific TCRs generated with the MIRA antigen-specificity platform. Breadth was defined as the fraction of unique TCRs that were SARS-CoV-2-associated, and depth was defined as the fraction of total T cells that were SARS-CoV-2-associated. Using the MIRA data, each spike-specific TCR was mapped to the spike region that the TCR reacts to and placed in a CD4 or CD8 class. Log10-transformed breadth and depth values were compared by one-way ANOVA with Sidak's multiple comparisons tests. TCRdb carries this immuneACCESS record with in-frame sequences only. Its versions omit some clonotypes, under half of them owing to an unresolved V gene in the studies checked, with the rest unexplained. The V and J calls and clone size were taken over from that table, and D and trimming were inferred from the DNA. The sample has 150,000 to 160,000 clones on record, approximately 90% of them singletons. 3% to 3.5% of the sample is held by the ten biggest clonotypes.

With regard to this clone: This receptor's antigen is unknown. No per-base quality is available; no much larger clone lies one base away.

The receptor comes from an adult in good health. This receptor chain uses TRBV7-9 and TRBJ1-2; the D gene lacks a confident call. Source: peripheral blood, taken on day 0 of AZD1222 vaccination. CDR3 protein: CASSLLTPNYGYTF. The DNA sequence follows: TGTGCCAGCAGCTTATTAACCCCTAACTATGGCTACACCTTC.